Below are 8 T cell receptor beta chains sequenced from a single sample in a study. TCRdb recomputed calls from the RT-PCR reads with MiXCR, one row per CDR3 protein. The data show about 680,000 distinct CDR3 sequences, with approximately 14% seen just once and around 3.3% held by the top ten. Sequences were obtained from memory CD4+ T cells from blood. The receptors shown here come from a female donor in good health, serving as a healthy control.

The genes are TRBV27 and TRBJ2-2; D is undetermined. CDR1 is MNHEY and CDR2 is SMNVEV in the germline V gene (reference sequence). CDR3 length: 14 amino acids. With 6 bases removed from V and 6 bases from J, the gap between germline ends came to 14 bases. The CDR3 protein is CASRDLKWAGELFF. CDR3 DNA: TGTGCCAGCAGAGACTTGAAGTGGGCCGGGGAGCTGTTTTTT.

This clonotype has more than one count but fewer than ten. The chain employs TRBV12-3 or TRBV12-4 and TRBJ2-2, with D unclear. The CDR3 covers 13 residues. V lost 4 bases and J 6 bases, leaving 9 bases between the germline ends. As DNA, the CDR3 is TGTGCCAGCAGTTCCAGACCGGCCGGGGAGCTGTTTTTT. This sequence encodes CASSSRPAGELFF.

This clonotype turned up a few times. DNA for the CDR3: TGCAGTGCCGCCGCGAAGTGGGATCAGCCCCAGCATTTT. This encodes CSAAAKWDQPQHF. This chain connects TRBV20-1 to TRBJ1-5; D not certain. The CDR3 has 13 residues. Germline lookup yields CDR1 DFQATT and CDR2 SNEGSKA (reference sequence). Trimming shortened V by 6 bases and J by 5 bases, and 14 bases separated the two germline ends.

The chain uses TRBV7-3 and TRBJ2-1, with D possibly being TRBD1 (6 bases). V lost 5 bases to trimming and J lost 4 bases, with 9 bases between them. The CDR3 spans 13 residues. Germline CDR1 reads SGHTA; CDR2 reads FQGTGA. CDR3 DNA sequence: TGTGCCAGCAGCACCGACAGGTACAATGAGCAGTTCTTC. Protein product: CASSTDRYNEQFF.

There are a few counts of this clonotype. The genes are TRBV28 and TRBJ2-7; D gene unclear. The CDR3 covers 12 residues. Germline V lookup: CDR1 MDHEN, CDR2 SYDVKM. Trimming pared 5 bases from V and 5 bases from J, leaving 10 bases between. The CDR3 protein is CASSPSMNEQYF. CDR3 nucleotides: TGTGCCAGCAGTCCATCTATGAACGAGCAGTACTTC.

The chain has TRBV3-1 and TRBJ2-2; either TRBD1 or TRBD2 may fit D (5 bases each). CDR3 length: 15 amino acids. Germline V gives CDR1 LGHDT, CDR2 YNNKEL (reference sequence). V lost 4 bases and J 5 bases, leaving 14 bases between the germline ends. CDR3 bases: TGTGCCAGCAGCCTGGGACCCGGTGGGACCGGGGAGCTGTTTTTT. Its translation: CASSLGPGGTGELFF.

This clonotype has a handful of counts. This chain connects TRBV5-5 to TRBJ2-1; D remains ambiguous. The CDR3 totals 13 residues. Germline V gene sequence: CDR1 SGHKS, CDR2 YYEKEE (reference sequence). Trimming removed 4 bases from V and 10 bases from J, with 15 bases in between. CDR3 in DNA: TGTGCCAGCAGCCAATGGGATACAGTAGAGCAGTTCTTC. Protein product: CASSQWDTVEQFF.

This clonotype came up a few times. The chain uses TRBV4-1 and TRBJ2-2, with 7 bases identical to TRBD2. Germline V gives CDR1 MGHRA, CDR2 YSYEKL. V gave up 4 bases and J gave up 4 bases; unmatched junction bases: 6. The CDR3 is 15 residues long. This chain's CDR3 is CASSLGEGLTGELFF. Written as DNA, the CDR3 is TGCGCCAGCAGCCTAGGGGAGGGCCTCACCGGGGAGCTGTTTTTT.